This TCR beta chain was obtained from a study of identical twins. Study conclusions and caveats: Cord blood beta clonotypes that were abundant carried fewer insertions, and memory repertoires showed no such trend.

V was shortened by 0 bases and J by 2 bases, with 11 bases between the two germline ends. In germline, CDR1 is DFQATT, CDR2 SNEGSKA (reference sequence). This CDR3 is built from 14 residues. This clonotype was observed many times. The target antigen is unknown. TCRdb reanalysed the 5' RACE reads using MiXCR and keeps one entry per CDR3 protein. The sample holds about 250,000 distinct CDR3 sequences, approximately 8.6% seen once. The same specimen was also included in a second study, on yellow fever vaccine responses in identical twins. That work states: Among the twins, the vaccine T cell response reportedly seemed partly convergent and partly personalized.

The TCR comes from a woman younger than 35 in good health. Sequencing was done on a sample of CD8+ T cells sorted from blood. The chain employs TRBV20-1 and TRBJ2-7; D perhaps matches TRBD2 (6 bases). The CDR3 loop reads CSARDHGSTYEQYF. The CDR3 nucleotides read TGCAGTGCTAGAGATCACGGGAGCACCTACGAGCAGTACTTC.